A selection of T cell receptor beta chains follows, all from one sample in a study of control samples from healthy donors and cancer patients. The protocol was immunoSEQ multiplex PCR, while the TCRdb copy is restricted to in-frame clones and leaves out a portion. The sample has around 50,000 clones, more than 70% seen once. Sequencing was performed on PBMCs. The receptor source for this set is a man aged 40-55 years with colorectal cancer. Each CDR3 is given with its conserved first and last residue. Fields, in order: CDR3 length, V gene, J gene, clone size, D gene, CDR3 protein, CDR3 DNA. D genes are given only for firm matches. Size is omitted from some rows. Given values are once, few, many or a class for expanded clones.

>14|TRBV5-1|TRBJ2-1|NA|NA
CASSQGGGAVGQFF
TGCGCCAGCAGCCAGGGAGGGGGTGCGGTCGGGCAGTTCTTC
>14|TRBV4-1|TRBJ1-2|NA|NA
CASSQTVFNYGYTF
TGCGCCAGCAGCCAAACAGTTTTTAACTATGGCTACACCTTC
>14|TRBV19|TRBJ1-1|NA|NA
CASMTRQGDTEAFF
TGTGCCAGTATGACCCGCCAGGGCGACACTGAAGCTTTCTTT
>13|TRBV7-8|TRBJ2-7|NA|NA
CASSLGGIYEQYF
TGTGCCAGCAGCTTAGGTGGCATCTACGAGCAGTACTTC
>12|TRBV10-1|TRBJ2-7|few|NA
CARGGSPYEQYF
TGCGCCAGAGGGGGATCCCCGTACGAGCAGTACTTC
>11|TRBV24-1|TRBJ1-1|medium-sized|NA
CATSRGTEAFF
TGTGCCACCAGTCGAGGCACTGAAGCTTTCTTT
>17|TRBV4-3|TRBJ1-2|NA|NA
CASSQARTFRPNYGYTF
TGCGCCAGCAGCCAAGCACGGACATTCCGTCCTAACTATGGCTACACCTTC
>16|TRBV24-1|TRBJ2-7|NA|TRBD2
CATSDPGTSGSYEQYF
TGTGCCACCAGTGATCCTGGGACTAGCGGCTCCTACGAGCAGTACTTC
>16|TRBV3-1/TRBV3-2|TRBJ2-4|NA|NA
CASSQVLARGRNIQYF
TGTGCCAGCAGCCAAGTTCTCGCTCGGGGGAGGAACATTCAGTACTTC
>16|TRBV24-1|TRBJ2-7|NA|TRBD1
CATSDGTGGQSHEQYF
TGTGCCACCAGTGATGGGACAGGGGGCCAGAGCCACGAGCAGTACTTC
>18|TRBV27|TRBJ2-2|NA|TRBD2
CASSSPRTSGRLTGELFF
TGTGCCAGCAGTTCCCCACGGACTAGCGGGAGACTTACCGGGGAGCTGTTTTTT
>14|TRBV19|TRBJ2-7|NA|TRBD2
CASSKTGTSSEQYF
TGTGCCAGTAGCAAAACCGGGACTAGCTCCGAGCAGTACTTC
>14|TRBV10-3|TRBJ2-2|NA|TRBD1
CATMDRGEVGELFF
TGTGCCACCATGGACAGGGGAGAGGTCGGGGAGCTGTTTTTT
>12|TRBV29-1|TRBJ1-2|once|NA
CSVEPPNYGYTF
TGCAGCGTCGAGCCTCCTAACTATGGCTACACCTTC
>16|TRBV4-3|TRBJ1-1|NA|TRBD1
CASSQALRTGTTEAFF
TGCGCCAGCAGCCAAGCCCTAAGGACAGGGACTACTGAAGCTTTCTTT
>15|TRBV30|TRBJ1-2|NA|NA
CAWSQGGARRYGYTF
TGTGCCTGGAGCCAGGGTGGCGCGCGGAGGTATGGCTACACCTTC